These 32 T cell receptor beta chains originate from one sample sequenced in a study of identical twins. TCRdb itself ran the 5' RACE reads through MiXCR, one entry per CDR3 protein. In the table there are under 300,000 distinct CDR3 sequences, 6.5% to 8% of which are singletons. This sample also belongs to another study, concerning T cells expressing NK-cell markers.

Sample: CD8+ T cells sorted from blood. These receptors were collected from a young woman in good health.

This clonotype was counted a few times. This rearrangement joins TRBV30 to TRBJ2-1, with TRBD2 as a possible D gene (5 bases). V lost 1 base and J 6 bases, leaving 31 bases between the germline ends. The germline V gene has CDR1 GTSNPN and CDR2 SVGIG (reference sequence). This CDR3 region has 20 residues. CDR3 protein: CAWSDISGREGRVGSNEQFF. DNA of the CDR3: TGTGCCTGGAGTGATATCTCCGGCCGTGAGGGAAGAGTAGGGTCCAATGAGCAGTTCTTC.

This clonotype was seen at least ten times. This rearrangement joins TRBV10-3 to TRBJ2-1; the D is unclear. The ends were cut back, 3 bases at V and 7 bases at J, with 13 bases in the middle. The CDR3 contains 14 residues. Looked up from germline, CDR1 is ENHRY and CDR2 is SYGVKD. The CDR3 reads CAISDLGALNEQFF. The CDR3 region has the DNA TGTGCCATCAGTGACCTAGGAGCCTTAAATGAGCAGTTCTTC.

This clonotype was recorded a few times. The V and J genes are TRBV12-3 or TRBV12-4 and TRBJ1-6; 8 nucleotides line up with TRBD1. The CDR3 consists of 15 residues. J lost 6 bases, V lost 8 bases, and 9 bases had no gene match. CDR3 residues: CASGPGQGGNSPLHF. The CDR3 DNA sequence: TGTGCCAGCGGACCAGGACAGGGTGGTAATTCACCCCTCCACTTT.

The rearrangement uses TRBV13 and TRBJ2-1; 8 bases align to TRBD2. The ends lost 4 bases at V and 9 bases at J; junction bases unmatched: 11. Germline CDR1 is PRHDT and CDR2 is FYEKMQ (reference sequence). CDR3 length equals 15 residues. CDR3 region: CASSSFGGGPGEQFF. CDR3 nucleotides: TGTGCCAGCAGCTCCTTCGGGGGGGGCCCTGGTGAGCAGTTCTTC.

This clonotype was picked up many times. The CDR3 DNA follows: TGTGCCAGCAGTTTTGGGAGATATGGCTACACCTTC. Translated: CASSFGRYGYTF. This chain links TRBV12-3 or TRBV12-4 with TRBJ1-2; D gene ambiguous. With 3 bases removed from V and 5 bases from J, the gap between germline ends came to 7 bases. The CDR3 is 12 amino acids.

This clonotype occurred a few times. The CDR3 spells CASSQDTQNTQYF. CDR3 DNA: TGTGCCAGCAGCCAAGATACGCAGAATACGCAGTATTTT. This sequence joins TRBV3-1 and TRBJ2-3; no definite D call. The CDR3 is made up of 13 amino acids. The V end was cut by 0 bases, the J end by 7 bases, with 8 bases between. Germline CDR1 and CDR2: LGHDT and YNNKEL (reference sequence).

This clonotype was observed at least ten times. The rearrangement uses TRBV5-1 and TRBJ2-5, with D possibly matching TRBD1 (6 bases). The CDR3 runs to 15 residues. V shed 2 bases and J shed 2 bases, with 13 bases lying between them. The germline gives CDR1 SGHRS, CDR2 YFSETQ. The CDR3: CASSFAVGTQETQYF. The CDR3 coding sequence is TGCGCCAGCAGCTTTGCTGTTGGGACACAAGAGACCCAGTACTTC.

This clonotype was found a few times. V and J are TRBV5-4 and TRBJ2-1; 10 nucleotides match TRBD2. The germline V gene has CDR1 SGHNT and CDR2 YYREEE (reference sequence). This CDR3 has 17 amino acids. Trimming took 4 bases from V and 5 from J; bases not matched to a gene: 12. The DNA for the CDR3 is TGTGCCAGCAGCCCAATAGGACTAGCGGAAGGGAACAATGAGCAGTTCTTC. Translated: CASSPIGLAEGNNEQFF. The whole variable domain, remainder taken from reference TRBV5-4 and TRBJ2-1, is ETGVTQSPTHLIKTRGQQVTLRCSSQSGHNTVSWYQQALGQGPQFIFQYYREEENGRGNFPPRFSGLQFPNYSSELNVNALELDDSALYLCASSPIGLAEGNNEQFFGPGTRLTVL.

The rearrangement joins TRBV12-3 or TRBV12-4 to TRBJ2-7; D unresolved. V was pared by 6 bases and J by 2 bases, with 11 bases between. The CDR3 extends over 13 amino acids. CDR3 region: CASSPERAYEQYF. CDR3 coding DNA: TGTGCCAGCAGCCCCGAAAGGGCCTACGAGCAGTACTTC.

The rearrangement links TRBV27 to TRBJ1-1; D unresolved. In germline, CDR1 is MNHEY, CDR2 SMNVEV (reference sequence). CDR3 length: 15 residues. V shed 0 bases and J shed 1 base, with 9 bases lying between them. The DNA for the CDR3 is TGTGCCAGCAGTTTATCGTGGGCAGGGAACACTGAAGCTTTCTTT. It codes for CASSLSWAGNTEAFF.

This clonotype was detected many times. The CDR3 region is CASSPWGDTQYF. CDR3 DNA: TGTGCCAGCAGCCCATGGGGAGATACGCAGTATTTT. The chain employs TRBV11-2 and TRBJ2-3, with D unclear. Germline CDR1 and CDR2: SGHAT and FQNNGV. V was pared by 5 bases and J by 5 bases, with 8 bases between. CDR3 length equals 12 residues.

The table lists this clonotype with many counts. J is TRBJ2-1 and V is TRBV16; 7 nucleotides align to TRBD2. CDR3 length: 15 residues. J was trimmed by 4 bases and V by 0 bases; bases with no gene match: 3. CDR1 and CDR2 (germline): KGHSY, FQNENV. As DNA, the CDR3 is TGTGCCAGCAGCCAATCGTACGGGGGGTACAATGAGCAGTTCTTC. Protein sequence: CASSQSYGGYNEQFF.

The chain has TRBV4-3 and TRBJ1-2; 8 bases agree with TRBD1. The CDR3 has 15 residues. Germline CDR1 LGHNA, CDR2 YSLEER. V was clipped by 3 bases and J by 6 bases; unmatched bases: 9. CDR3 sequence reads: CASSHVQGAVDGYTF. For the CDR3, the DNA is TGCGCCAGCAGCCATGTCCAGGGGGCGGTGGATGGCTACACCTTC.

This chain joins TRBV11-3 and TRBJ2-7; D possibly corresponds to TRBD2 (5 bases). This CDR3 is built from 15 residues. Trimming pared 5 bases from V and 3 bases from J, leaving 17 bases between. CDR1 and CDR2 from the germline V gene are SGHNT and YENEEA. The CDR3 region has the DNA TGTGCCAGCAGCGCCCACCCGACGGGGTTCTACGAGCAGTACTTC. Translation: CASSAHPTGFYEQYF.

There are many counts of this clonotype. V and J are TRBV4-3 and TRBJ2-1, with D perhaps TRBD2 (5 bases). Germline-derived CDR1 and CDR2 are LGHNA and YSLEER. V lost 6 bases, J lost 4 bases, and 16 bases lay in between. This CDR3 region has 15 residues. CDR3 in DNA: TGCGCCAGCAGACCCGGACTGGACGATTACAATGAGCAGTTCTTC. This sequence encodes CASRPGLDDYNEQFF.

This clonotype was observed at least ten times. The rearrangement uses TRBV5-1 and TRBJ2-7; TRBD1 aligns across 9 bases. This CDR3 spans 14 amino acids. CDR1 and CDR2 (germline): SGHRS, YFSETQ. J was trimmed by 2 bases and V by 2 bases; bases with no gene match: 2. CDR3: CASSLRTGAYEQYF. The CDR3 coding sequence is TGCGCCAGCAGCTTACGGACAGGGGCCTACGAGCAGTACTTC.

This clonotype occurred a few times. The chain links TRBV30 to TRBJ2-7; TRBD2 is a possible D gene (6 bases). The CDR3 sequence is 13 residues long. Germline CDR1 is GTSNPN and CDR2 is SVGIG (reference sequence). V lost 0 bases to trimming and J lost 0 bases, with 6 bases between them. CDR3 sequence: CAWSVGGSYEQYF. CDR3 DNA: TGTGCCTGGAGTGTGGGGGGCTCCTACGAGCAGTACTTC.

The V gene is TRBV3-1, the J gene TRBJ2-7; D gene unclear. Germline loops: CDR1 LGHDT, CDR2 YNNKEL (reference sequence). Trimming pared 0 bases from V and 7 bases from J, leaving 10 bases between. The CDR3 is made up of 13 amino acids. The CDR3 sequence: CASSQEIVHEQYF. DNA of the CDR3: TGTGCCAGCAGCCAAGAGATCGTGCATGAGCAGTACTTC.

This clonotype was seen a few times. The chain carries TRBV3-1 and TRBJ2-1; 10 positions agree with TRBD2. This CDR3 comprises 17 residues. The ends lost 4 bases at V and 6 bases at J; junction bases unmatched: 12. The V gene's germline CDR1 is LGHDT and CDR2 YNNKEL (reference sequence). CDR3: CASSPIRGAGGPNEQFF. As DNA, the CDR3 is TGTGCCAGCAGCCCCATCAGGGGAGCGGGGGGGCCCAATGAGCAGTTCTTC.

On this clonotype itself: A much larger clone lies a single base off, so this may be a read error. This chain links TRBV27 with TRBJ2-5, with TRBD2 matching over 10 bases. The CDR3 has 16 residues. Germline V CDR1 and CDR2: MNHEY, SMNVEV (reference sequence). CDR3 bases: TGTGCCTGCAGTTTCGGAGCGGGAGGGCCTTACGAGACCCAGTACTTC. It yields the protein CACSFGAGGPYETQYF.

This chain joins TRBV11-2 and TRBJ2-7, with a possible D match to TRBD2 (5 bases). Germline CDR1 is SGHAT and CDR2 is FQNNGV. V was pared by 3 bases and J by 0 bases, with 12 bases between. The CDR3 spans 15 residues. The chain's CDR3 is CASSFSADSSYEQYF. In nucleotides, the CDR3 is TGTGCCAGCAGCTTTAGCGCGGATAGCTCCTACGAGCAGTACTTC.

This clonotype was counted at least ten times. The rearrangement links TRBV12-3 or TRBV12-4 to TRBJ2-5; tentative D call: TRBD2 (6 bases). V shed 6 bases and J shed 7 bases, with 12 bases lying between them. The CDR3 length is 12 residues. The CDR3 loop is CASRGGPTTQYF. Written as DNA, the CDR3 is TGTGCCAGCAGAGGAGGGCCGACGACCCAGTACTTC.

The chain's CDR3 is CASSSFSSGETGELFF. The CDR3 coding sequence is TGTGCCAGCAGCTCGTTTAGCAGCGGGGAGACCGGGGAGCTGTTTTTT. The rearrangement joins TRBV11-3 to TRBJ2-2; 7 bases are a match to TRBD2. Per the germline V gene, CDR1 is SGHNT and CDR2 is YENEEA. This CDR3 has 16 residues. The junction had 10 bases not matched to a gene; V was cut back by 4 bases and J by 5 bases.

Ten or more counts support this clonotype. This chain joins TRBV9 and TRBJ2-3; 8 bases fit TRBD2. J lost 8 bases, V lost 3 bases, and 8 bases had no gene match. The CDR3 length is 14 residues. Germline values: CDR1 SGDLS, CDR2 YYNGEE. The CDR3 loop reads CASSATSGWGTQYF. CDR3 DNA sequence: TGTGCCAGCAGCGCAACTAGCGGTTGGGGTACGCAGTATTTT.

This clonotype showed up just a few times. The chain uses TRBV5-5 and TRBJ1-1; 9 bases match TRBD1. With V trimmed by 0 bases and J by 5 bases, 5 bases remained unmatched. CDR1 is SGHKS, CDR2 YYEKEE, per germline (reference sequence). The CDR3 length is 15 residues. CDR3 protein: CASSLVTGGGTEAFF. Written as DNA, the CDR3 is TGTGCCAGCAGCTTGGTGACAGGGGGTGGTACTGAAGCTTTCTTT.

A few counts support this clonotype. This chain connects TRBV30 to TRBJ2-1; D may match TRBD1 or TRBD2 (6 bases each). V lost 3 bases, J lost 7 bases, and 13 bases lay in between. This CDR3 region has 13 residues. The germline gives CDR1 GTSNPN, CDR2 SVGIG (reference sequence). The CDR3 loop reads CAWRLGGGNEQFF. For the CDR3, the DNA is TGTGCCTGGAGACTAGGAGGGGGGAATGAGCAGTTCTTC. Using reference TRBV30 and TRBJ2-1 for the parts outside the CDR3, the full variable domain is SQTIHQWPATLVQPVGSPLSLECTVEGTSNPNLYWYRQAAGRGLQLLFYSVGIGQISSEVPQNLSASRPQDRQFILSSKKLLLSDSGFYLCAWRLGGGNEQFFGPGTRLTVL.

This clonotype was counted ten times or more. The chain recombines TRBV9 with TRBJ1-5; TRBD1 matches 9 bases. The length of the CDR3 is 14 residues. Unmatched junction bases numbered 2, after V lost 3 bases and J lost 4 bases. Germline V CDR1 and CDR2: SGDLS, YYNGEE. CDR3 sequence reads: CASSAGQGNQPQHF. CDR3 nucleotide sequence: TGTGCCAGCAGCGCTGGACAGGGGAATCAGCCCCAGCATTTT.

This clonotype was seen at least ten times. The gene calls are TRBV28 and TRBJ1-1, with unresolved D. Trimming cost V 8 bases and J 3 bases, with 16 bases left between them. The CDR3 runs to 14 residues. The germline V gene has CDR1 MDHEN and CDR2 SYDVKM. This CDR3 is CASEKGGMDTEAFF. DNA for the CDR3: TGTGCCAGCGAAAAAGGAGGCATGGACACTGAAGCTTTCTTT.

This clonotype was seen ten or more times. The V and J genes are TRBV10-3 and TRBJ2-7, with D perhaps TRBD1 (5 bases). Trimming stripped 0 bases from V and 4 bases from J, with 16 bases between. The CDR3 contains 16 residues. Germline lookup yields CDR1 ENHRY and CDR2 SYGVKD. The CDR3 sequence is CAISESTRDGRYEQYF. CDR3 bases: TGTGCCATCAGTGAGTCAACCAGGGATGGACGGTACGAGCAGTACTTC.

The chain has TRBV2 and TRBJ2-1, with TRBD2 matching over 7 bases. The germline CDR1 and CDR2 sequences are SNHLY and FYNNEI. The length of the CDR3 is 16 residues. J lost 3 bases, V lost 4 bases, and 9 bases had no gene match. CDR3 sequence: CASSGKSGVRYNEQFF. CDR3 sequence (DNA): TGTGCCAGCAGTGGGAAGAGCGGGGTCCGCTACAATGAGCAGTTCTTC.

This clonotype was seen at least ten times. The J gene is TRBJ2-1, the V gene TRBV9; TRBD2 matches at 12 bases. The CDR3 has 18 amino acids. J was trimmed by 0 bases and V by 2 bases; bases with no gene match: 6. Germline lookup yields CDR1 SGDLS and CDR2 YYNGEE. CDR3 DNA: TGTGCCAGCAGCGTCTATCTAGCGGGAGGGAGCTCCTACAATGAGCAGTTCTTC. The encoded protein is CASSVYLAGGSSYNEQFF.

This chain uses TRBV11-2 with TRBJ1-4; D remains unclear. The CDR3 consists of 12 residues. Germline lookup yields CDR1 SGHAT and CDR2 FQNNGV. With 2 bases removed from V and 8 bases from J, the gap between germline ends came to 6 bases. CDR3 loop: CASSLFQEKLFF. The CDR3 nucleotides read TGTGCCAGCAGCTTATTCCAGGAAAAACTGTTTTTT.